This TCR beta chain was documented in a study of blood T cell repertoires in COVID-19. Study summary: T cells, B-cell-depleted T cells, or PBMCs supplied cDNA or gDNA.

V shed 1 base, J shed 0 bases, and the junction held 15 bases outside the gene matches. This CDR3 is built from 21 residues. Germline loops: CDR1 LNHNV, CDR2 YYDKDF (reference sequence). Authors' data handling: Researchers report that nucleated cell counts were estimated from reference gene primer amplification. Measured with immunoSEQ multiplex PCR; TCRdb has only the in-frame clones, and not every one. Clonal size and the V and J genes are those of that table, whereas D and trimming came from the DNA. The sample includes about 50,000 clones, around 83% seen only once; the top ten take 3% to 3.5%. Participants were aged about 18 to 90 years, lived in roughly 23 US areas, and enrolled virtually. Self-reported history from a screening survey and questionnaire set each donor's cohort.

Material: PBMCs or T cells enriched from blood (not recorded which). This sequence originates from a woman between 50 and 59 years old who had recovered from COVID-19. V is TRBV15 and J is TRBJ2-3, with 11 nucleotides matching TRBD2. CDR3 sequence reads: CATSRGGDGVLAGGSTDTQYF. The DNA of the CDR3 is TGTGCCACCAGCAGAGGTGGAGACGGGGTTCTAGCGGGAGGTAGCACAGATACGCAGTATTTT.